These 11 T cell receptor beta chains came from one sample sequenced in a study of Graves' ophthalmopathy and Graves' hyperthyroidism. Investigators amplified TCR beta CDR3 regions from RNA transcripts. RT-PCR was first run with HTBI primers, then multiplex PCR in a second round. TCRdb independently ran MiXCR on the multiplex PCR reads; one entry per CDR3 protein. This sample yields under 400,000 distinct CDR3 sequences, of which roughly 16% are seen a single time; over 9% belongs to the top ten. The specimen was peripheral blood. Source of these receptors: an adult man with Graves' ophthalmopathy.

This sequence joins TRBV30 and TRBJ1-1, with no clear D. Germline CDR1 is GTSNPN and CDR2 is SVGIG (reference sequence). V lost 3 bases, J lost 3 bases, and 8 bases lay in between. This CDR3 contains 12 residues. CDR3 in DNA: TGTGCCTGGAGGACGGGGTACACTGAAGCTTTCTTT. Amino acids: CAWRTGYTEAFF.

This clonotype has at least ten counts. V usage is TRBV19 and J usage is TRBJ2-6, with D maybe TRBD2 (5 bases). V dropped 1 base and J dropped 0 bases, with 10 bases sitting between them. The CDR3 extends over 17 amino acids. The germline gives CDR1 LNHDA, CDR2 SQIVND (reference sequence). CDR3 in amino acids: CASSIVASFSGANVLTF. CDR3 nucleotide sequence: TGTGCCAGTAGTATAGTAGCTAGCTTCTCTGGGGCCAACGTCCTGACTTTC.

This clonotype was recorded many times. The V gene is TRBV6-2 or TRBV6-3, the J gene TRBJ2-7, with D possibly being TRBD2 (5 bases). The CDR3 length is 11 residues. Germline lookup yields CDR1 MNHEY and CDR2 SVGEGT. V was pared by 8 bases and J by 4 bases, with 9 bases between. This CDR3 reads CASGRGYEQYF. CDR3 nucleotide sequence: TGTGCCAGCGGACGGGGTTACGAGCAGTACTTC.

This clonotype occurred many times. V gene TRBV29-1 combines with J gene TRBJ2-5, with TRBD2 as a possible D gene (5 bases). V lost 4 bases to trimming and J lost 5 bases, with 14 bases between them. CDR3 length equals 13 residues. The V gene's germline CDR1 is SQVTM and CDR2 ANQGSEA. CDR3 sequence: CSVAEGSGETQYF. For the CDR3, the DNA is TGCAGCGTTGCAGAAGGGTCGGGGGAGACCCAGTACTTC.

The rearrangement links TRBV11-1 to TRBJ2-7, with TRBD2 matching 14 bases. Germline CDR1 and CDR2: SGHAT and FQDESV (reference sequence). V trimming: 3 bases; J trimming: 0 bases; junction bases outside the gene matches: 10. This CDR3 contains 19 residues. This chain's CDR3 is CASSFGSGLAGESSYEQYF. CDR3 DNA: TGTGCCAGCAGCTTCGGGTCGGGACTAGCGGGAGAGTCCTCCTACGAGCAGTACTTC. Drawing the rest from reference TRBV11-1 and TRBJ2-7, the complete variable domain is EAEVAQSPRYKITEKSQAVAFWCDPISGHATLYWYRQILGQGPELLVQFQDESVVDDSQLPKDRFSAERLKGVDSTLKIQPAELGDSAMYLCASSFGSGLAGESSYEQYFGPGTRLTVT.

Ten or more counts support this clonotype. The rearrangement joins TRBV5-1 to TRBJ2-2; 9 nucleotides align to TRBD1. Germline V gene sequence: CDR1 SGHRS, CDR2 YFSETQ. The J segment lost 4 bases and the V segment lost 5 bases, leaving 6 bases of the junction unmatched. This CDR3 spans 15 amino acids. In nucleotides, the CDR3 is TGCGCCAGCAGAAGGACAGGGGCGGGCACCGGGGAGCTGTTTTTT. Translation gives CASRRTGAGTGELFF.

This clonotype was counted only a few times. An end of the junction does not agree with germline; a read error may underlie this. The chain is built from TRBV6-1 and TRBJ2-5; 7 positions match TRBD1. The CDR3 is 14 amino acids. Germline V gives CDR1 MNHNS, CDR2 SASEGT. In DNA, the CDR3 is TGCGCCAGCAGTGAAAGCAGGGGGAGAGAGACCCTGTACTTC. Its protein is CASSESRGRETLYF.

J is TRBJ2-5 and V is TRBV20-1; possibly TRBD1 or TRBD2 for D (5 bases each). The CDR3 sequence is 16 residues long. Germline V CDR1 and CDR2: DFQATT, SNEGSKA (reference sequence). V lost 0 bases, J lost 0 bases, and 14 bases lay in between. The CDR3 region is CSAREREGMYQETQYF. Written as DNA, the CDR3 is TGCAGTGCTAGAGAACGCGAGGGGATGTACCAAGAGACCCAGTACTTC.

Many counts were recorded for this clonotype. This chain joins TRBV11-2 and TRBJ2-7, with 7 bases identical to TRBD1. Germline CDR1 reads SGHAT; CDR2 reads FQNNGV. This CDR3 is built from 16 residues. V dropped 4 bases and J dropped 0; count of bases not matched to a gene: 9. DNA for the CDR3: TGTGCCAGCAGCTACAGAGGGGGCAGGAACTCCTACGAGCAGTACTTC. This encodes CASSYRGGRNSYEQYF.

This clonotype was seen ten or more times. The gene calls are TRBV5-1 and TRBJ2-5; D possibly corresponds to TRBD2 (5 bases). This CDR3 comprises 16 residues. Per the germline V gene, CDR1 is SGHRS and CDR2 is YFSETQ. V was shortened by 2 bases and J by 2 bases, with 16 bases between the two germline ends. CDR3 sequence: CASSFSSIRTQETQYF. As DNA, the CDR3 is TGCGCCAGCAGCTTCTCTAGCATCCGGACTCAAGAGACCCAGTACTTC.

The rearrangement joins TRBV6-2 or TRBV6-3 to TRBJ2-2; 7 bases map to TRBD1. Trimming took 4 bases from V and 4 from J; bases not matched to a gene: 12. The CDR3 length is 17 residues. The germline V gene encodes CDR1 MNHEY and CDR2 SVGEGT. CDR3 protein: CASSSTRRQGSTGELFF. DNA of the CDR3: TGTGCCAGCAGTTCCACACGGAGACAGGGATCCACCGGGGAGCTGTTTTTT.